This T cell receptor (beta chain) comes out of a study of T-cell reconstitution after alpha-beta-depleted transplantation in children. The length of the CDR3 is 16 residues. Germline-derived CDR1 and CDR2 are SGHRS and YFSETQ. Trimming left V 0 bases short and J 4 bases short, with 14 bases between. This clonotype was seen more than once but under ten times. For TCRbeta, the library was prepared with unique molecular identifiers. TCRdb analysed the PCR reads with MiXCR anew, one entry per CDR3 protein. The sample gives 400,000 to 500,000 distinct CDR3 sequences, approximately 11% of which show up once; roughly 6% is in the top ten.

J is TRBJ2-1 and V is TRBV5-1; D remains unclear. The starting material was PBMCs from the stem cell graft donor, obtained from the stem cell graft. The clonotype was recovered from a human donor who donated a stem cell graft to a child with acute myeloid leukemia. Written as DNA, the CDR3 is TGCGCCAGCAGCTTGGAATTCCAATCCGGGTACAATGAGCAGTTCTTC. As protein: CASSLEFQSGYNEQFF. The whole variable domain, filled in from reference TRBV5-1 and TRBJ2-1, reads KAGVTQTPRYLIKTRGQQVTLSCSPISGHRSVSWYQQTPGQGLQFLFEYFSETQRNKGNFPGRFSGRQFSNSRSEMNVSTLELGDSALYLCASSLEFQSGYNEQFFGPGTRLTVL.